These 22 T cell receptor beta chains came from one sample sequenced in a study of regulatory T cells in long-lasting Graves disease. Both iRepertoire HTBI primers and Arm-PCR of CDR3 regions were used to build the TCR beta libraries. TCRdb independently ran MiXCR on the multiplex PCR reads; one entry per CDR3 protein. The repertoire holds 350,000 to 450,000 distinct CDR3 sequences, about 10% seen once, with 18% in the top ten. Time point given: newly diagnosed GD, antithyroid drugs for less than 3 months. PBMC RNA served as the TCR library source. A further study also used this sample, focusing on T cells in Graves' hyperthyroidism and ophthalmopathy.

The specimen comprised peripheral blood mononuclear cells (PBMCs), sampled at new diagnosis, from a patient treated with antithyroid drugs. These receptors came from a woman in her late teens or twenties with Graves disease.

The rearrangement links TRBV7-6 to TRBJ1-3; weak D call: TRBD1 (6 bases). Deletions cut 8 bases from V and 0 bases from J, with 14 bases between. There are 15 residues in the CDR3. Germline V gene sequence: CDR1 SGHVS, CDR2 FNYEAQ. The chain's CDR3 is CASGPGHNSGNTIYF. In DNA, the CDR3 is TGTGCCAGCGGCCCGGGACACAACTCTGGAAACACCATATATTTT.

This clonotype has a handful of counts. V and J are TRBV7-3 and TRBJ2-1, with a possible D match to TRBD2 (6 bases). Germline lookup yields CDR1 SGHTA and CDR2 FQGTGA. Deletions cut 0 bases from V and 9 bases from J, with 15 bases between. This CDR3 is 15 amino acids long. The chain's CDR3 is CASSLTLGGISEQFF. CDR3 sequence (DNA): TGTGCCAGCAGCTTAACTCTGGGGGGAATAAGTGAGCAGTTCTTC.

Ten or more counts support this clonotype. The V and J genes are TRBV27 and TRBJ1-4; weak D call: TRBD1 (5 bases). Germline CDR1 is MNHEY and CDR2 is SMNVEV (reference sequence). V was cut by 2 bases and J by 7 bases, with 11 bases left in between. This CDR3 contains 14 residues. CDR3 sequence: CASSLGGRREKLFF. As DNA, the CDR3 is TGTGCCAGCAGTTTAGGGGGAAGGCGTGAAAAACTGTTTTTT.

This clonotype was detected many times. The chain has TRBV11-2 and TRBJ2-1; 9 bases align to TRBD2. With V trimmed by 1 base and J by 6 bases, 16 bases remained unmatched. The CDR3 is 19 residues long. The germline V gene encodes CDR1 SGHAT and CDR2 FQNNGV. The chain's CDR3 is CASSLVPMTSGFVFNEQFF. As DNA, the CDR3 is TGTGCCAGCAGCTTAGTACCTATGACTAGCGGATTCGTCTTCAATGAGCAGTTCTTC.

The CDR3 loop reads CSASPSLSTDRPQHF. The CDR3, as DNA: TGCAGTGCTAGCCCCTCGTTGTCCACCGATCGGCCCCAGCATTTT. This chain uses TRBV20-1 with TRBJ1-5, with no clear D. The CDR3 is made up of 15 amino acids. V was trimmed by 3 bases and J by 9 bases, leaving 21 bases between them. The germline CDR1 and CDR2 sequences are DFQATT and SNEGSKA (reference sequence).

This clonotype was seen repeatedly, ten times or more. The chain recombines TRBV28 with TRBJ2-2, with unresolved D. CDR1 is MDHEN and CDR2 is SYDVKM in the germline V gene. Trimming pared 7 bases from V and 2 bases from J, leaving 17 bases between. The CDR3 has 16 residues. CDR3 bases: TGTGCCAGCATCACGAGAGCGTGGCTAAACACCGGGGAGCTGTTTTTT. Protein: CASITRAWLNTGELFF.

This clonotype was picked up many times. CDR3 loop: CASSEFQTVGGYTF. The DNA for the CDR3 is TGTGCCAGCAGTGAATTTCAAACCGTGGGTGGCTACACCTTC. The chain uses TRBV6-2 or TRBV6-3 and TRBJ1-2; D gene uncertain. Per germline, CDR1 MNHEY and CDR2 SVGEGT. The ends were cut back, 5 bases at V and 7 bases at J, with 17 bases in the middle. This CDR3 is built from 14 residues.

This clonotype was counted many times. V and J are TRBV3-1 and TRBJ2-1; the match to TRBD1 covers 9 bases. Germline CDR1 LGHDT, CDR2 YNNKEL (reference sequence). The J segment lost 9 bases and the V segment lost 5 bases, leaving 8 bases of the junction unmatched. The CDR3 is 14 residues long. CDR3 coding DNA: TGTGCCAGCAGCTCTCCGGGACAGGGATTTGAGCAGTTCTTC. Translating gives CASSSPGQGFEQFF.

In its sample, this clonotype was seen a few times. The V gene is TRBV9, the J gene TRBJ2-2; 9 bases agree with TRBD1. The junction had 11 bases not matched to a gene; V was cut back by 4 bases and J by 1 base. This CDR3 spans 18 amino acids. Germline V gives CDR1 SGDLS, CDR2 YYNGEE. CDR3 DNA sequence: TGTGCCAGCAGCACAACCGGGACAGGGAAGGGGAACACCGGGGAGCTGTTTTTT. It encodes CASSTTGTGKGNTGELFF.

This clonotype was detected many times. CDR3 sequence reads: CASSLDSQRGTEAFF. The DNA for the CDR3 is TGTGCCAGCAGCTTGGACAGCCAGAGGGGCACTGAAGCTTTCTTT. This rearrangement joins TRBV5-5 to TRBJ1-1, with D possibly matching TRBD1 (5 bases). CDR3 length: 15 amino acids. V lost 0 bases and J lost 4, with 13 bases in between. CDR1 is SGHKS, CDR2 YYEKEE, per germline (reference sequence). The whole variable domain, filled in from reference TRBV5-5 and TRBJ1-1, reads DAGVTQSPTHLIKTRGQQVTLRCSPISGHKSVSWYQQVLGQGPQFIFQYYEKEERGRGNFPDRFSARQFPNYSSELNVNALLLGDSALYLCASSLDSQRGTEAFFGQGTRLTVV.

The chain is built from TRBV14 and TRBJ2-2; D remains unclear. V dropped 1 base and J dropped 1 base, with 7 bases sitting between them. Germline CDR1 is SGHDN and CDR2 is FVKESK. The CDR3 spans 15 residues. For the CDR3, the DNA is TGTGCCAGCAGCCAAGGAGAGCGGAACACCGGGGAGCTGTTTTTT. Residues: CASSQGERNTGELFF.

This clonotype showed up just once. This may arise from a read error, as a much more abundant clone is one base away. The rearrangement uses TRBV7-9 and TRBJ2-3; no reliable D call. Germline loops: CDR1 SEHNR, CDR2 FQNEAQ (reference sequence). The CDR3 totals 15 residues. The ends were cut back, 11 bases at V and 2 bases at J, with 20 bases in the middle. DNA for the CDR3: TGTGCCGGCACTCACCAGTTGCGGCACACAGATACGCAGTATTTT. Protein product: CAGTHQLRHTDTQYF.

Points on this clonotype: One base separates it from a far larger clone, so it is likely a read error. CDR3 sequence (DNA): TGTGCCAGCAGTTACAAAGTGGCGGACGCCTACGAGCAGTACGTC. The encoded protein is CASSYKVADAYEQYV. The V gene is TRBV6-5, the J gene TRBJ2-7; unclear D gene. Between the trimmed V and J ends, which lost 2 bases and 2 bases, there was a span of 13 bases. The CDR3 spans 15 residues. Germline assignment: CDR1 MNHEY and CDR2 SVGAGI.

This clonotype was detected many times. V gene TRBV6-1 combines with J gene TRBJ1-1, with D perhaps matching TRBD1 (5 bases). V was cut by 5 bases and J by 1 base, with 8 bases left in between. The V gene's germline CDR1 is MNHNS and CDR2 SASEGT. There are 13 residues in the CDR3. CDR3: CASSQDTNTEAFF. The CDR3 DNA sequence: TGTGCCAGCAGTCAGGACACGAACACTGAAGCTTTCTTT.

This clonotype was observed many times. J is TRBJ2-3 and V is TRBV10-3; D possibly corresponds to TRBD1 (5 bases). Germline CDR1 reads ENHRY; CDR2 reads SYGVKD. The CDR3 extends over 17 amino acids. Between the trimmed V and J ends, which lost 4 bases and 0 bases, there was a span of 17 bases. In nucleotides, the CDR3 is TGTGCCATCAGTGGTAACCCGACAGCCCGAAGCACAGATACGCAGTATTTT. Protein sequence: CAISGNPTARSTDTQYF.

Remarks on this clonotype: One end of the junction does not line up with germline, which may come from a read error. The chain joins TRBV7-2 to TRBJ2-5, with D perhaps being TRBD1 or TRBD2 (5 bases each). This CDR3 contains 15 residues. Germline assignment: CDR1 SGHTA and CDR2 FQGNSA. CDR3 DNA sequence: TGCGCCAGCAGCCAACGGGACGGGACGTTCAATGAGCAGTACTTC. Translating gives CASSQRDGTFNEQYF.

Points on this clonotype: This sequence may be a read error, since a much larger clone differs from it by one base. The V gene is TRBV13, the J gene TRBJ2-7, with 8 positions matching TRBD2. With 5 bases clipped from V and 5 bases from J, the junction kept 14 bases outside the gene matches. This CDR3 is 16 amino acids long. The germline gives CDR1 PRHDT, CDR2 FYEKMQ (reference sequence). DNA for the CDR3: TGTGCCAGCAGCCCCGGCCCTGGTAGCGGGGTCCACGAGCAGTACTTC. Translation: CASSPGPGSGVHEQYF.

The chain combines TRBV12-3 or TRBV12-4 with TRBJ1-4, with a weak D call TRBD1 (6 bases). This CDR3 spans 17 amino acids. The V end was cut by 0 bases, the J end by 7 bases, with 18 bases between. The CDR3 DNA sequence: TGTGCCAGCAGTTTAGCGTGGAGGGGGGATCCAACTGAAAAACTGTTTTTT. Its protein product is CASSLAWRGDPTEKLFF.

This clonotype has more than one count but fewer than ten. Being one base from a much bigger clone, this may be a read error. The gene calls are TRBV11-2 and TRBJ2-5, with D possibly being TRBD1 or TRBD2 (5 bases each). V lost 5 bases and J lost 5, with 15 bases in between. The CDR3 length is 14 residues. Germline-derived CDR1 and CDR2 are SGHAT and FQNNGV. The CDR3 here is CASSPPGAPETQYF. In DNA form, the CDR3 reads TGTGCCAGCAGCCCTCCCGGGGCACCTGAGACCCAGTACTTC.

The V and J genes are TRBV6-2 or TRBV6-3 and TRBJ2-1, with TRBD1 matching 7 bases. Germline trimming cut 2 bases from V and 8 bases from J; bases unmatched to any gene: 6. There are 14 residues in the CDR3. Germline-derived CDR1 and CDR2 are MNHEY and SVGEGT. This CDR3 reads CASSYITGADEQFF. CDR3 coding DNA: TGTGCCAGCAGTTACATAACAGGGGCTGATGAGCAGTTCTTC.

At least ten counts were recorded for this clonotype. The CDR3 loop is CASSQTGDEQFF. CDR3 nucleotide sequence: TGTGCCAGCAGCCAGACGGGGGATGAGCAGTTCTTC. The V and J genes are TRBV7-9 and TRBJ2-1, with D perhaps TRBD2 (6 bases). V lost 5 bases, J lost 8 bases, and 10 bases lay in between. Germline V CDR1 and CDR2: SEHNR, FQNEAQ (reference sequence). This CDR3 comprises 12 residues.

V is TRBV2 and J is TRBJ2-5, with 8 bases lining up with TRBD2. Germline V gene sequence: CDR1 SNHLY, CDR2 FYNNEI. After removal of 9 bases from V and 4 bases from J, the junction contained 16 bases not matched to a gene. CDR3 length equals 16 residues. DNA of the CDR3: TGTGCCAGTCTCGGGGGGCGGGGGGCAGGTGGAGAGACCCAGTACTTC. This codes for CASLGGRGAGGETQYF.